This T cell receptor (beta chain) comes out of a study of blood T cells in healthy people across ages. CDR3 length: 14 amino acids. From germline, CDR1 is SNHLY and CDR2 FYNNEI. Trimming cost V 7 bases and J 3 bases; bases outside gene matches: 7. A second PCR of about 7 to 12 cycles used a sample-barcoded 5' primer and a J-beta primer mix. Each cDNA molecule received a tag from a template-switch adaptor that had 12 random nucleotides. TCRdb itself ran the 5' RACE reads through MiXCR, one entry per CDR3 protein. The profile shows 1.2 million to 1.5 million distinct CDR3 sequences, approximately 40% of them singletons.

The chain carries TRBV2 and TRBJ2-7; 9 bases are shared with TRBD1. The sequencing input was blood. This clonotype was obtained from a woman under 30 in good health. The CDR3 protein is CASIGGTGFYEQYF. The CDR3 coding sequence is TGTGCCAGCATTGGGGGGACAGGGTTCTACGAGCAGTACTTC. The full variable domain, rest sourced from reference TRBV2 and TRBJ2-7, is EPEVTQTPSHQVTQMGQEVILRCVPISNHLYFYWYRQILGQKVEFLVSFYNNEISEKSEIFDDQFSVERPDGSNFTLKIRSTKLEDSAMYFCASIGGTGFYEQYFGPGTRLTVT.